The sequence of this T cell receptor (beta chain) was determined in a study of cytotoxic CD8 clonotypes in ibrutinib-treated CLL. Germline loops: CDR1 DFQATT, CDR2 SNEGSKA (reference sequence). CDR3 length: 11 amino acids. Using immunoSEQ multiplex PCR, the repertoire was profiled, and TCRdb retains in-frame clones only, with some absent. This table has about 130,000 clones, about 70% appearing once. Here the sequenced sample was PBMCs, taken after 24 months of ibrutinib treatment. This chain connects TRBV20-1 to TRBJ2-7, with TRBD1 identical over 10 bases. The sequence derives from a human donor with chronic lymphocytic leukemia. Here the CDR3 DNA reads TGCAGGTGGACAGGGGGCTACGAGCAGTACTTC. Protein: CRWTGGYEQYF.